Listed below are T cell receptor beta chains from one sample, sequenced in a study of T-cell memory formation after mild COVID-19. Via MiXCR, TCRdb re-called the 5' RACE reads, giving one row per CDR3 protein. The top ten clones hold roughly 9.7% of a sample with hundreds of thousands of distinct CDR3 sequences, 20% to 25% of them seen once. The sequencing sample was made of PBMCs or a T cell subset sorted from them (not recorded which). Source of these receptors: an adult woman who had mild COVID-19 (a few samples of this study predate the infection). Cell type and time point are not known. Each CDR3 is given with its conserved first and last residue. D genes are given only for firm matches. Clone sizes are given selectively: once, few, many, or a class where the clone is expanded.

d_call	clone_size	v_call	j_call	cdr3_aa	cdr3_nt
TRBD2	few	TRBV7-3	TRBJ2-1	CASSVSGTYNEQFF	TGTGCCAGCAGCGTAAGCGGGACCTACAATGAGCAGTTCTTC
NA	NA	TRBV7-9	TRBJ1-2	CASSLETHYGYTF	TGTGCCAGCAGCTTAGAAACCCACTATGGCTACACCTTC
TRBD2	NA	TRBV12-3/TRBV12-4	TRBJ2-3	CASSLTSQTLDTQYF	TGTGCCAGCAGTTTGACTAGCCAGACCCTCGATACGCAGTATTTT
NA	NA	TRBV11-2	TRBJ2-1	CASSSVQGRHHNEQFF	TGTGCCAGCAGCTCTGTTCAGGGCCGTCATCACAATGAGCAGTTCTTC
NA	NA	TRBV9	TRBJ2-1	CASSHREDEQFF	TGTGCCAGCAGCCACAGGGAGGATGAGCAGTTCTTC
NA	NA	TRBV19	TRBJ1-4	CASSIRGARGTEKLFF	TGTGCCAGTAGTATCCGGGGGGCGAGAGGAACTGAAAAACTGTTTTTT
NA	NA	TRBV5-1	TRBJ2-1	CASSGDGTYNEQFF	TGCGCCAGCAGTGGGGATGGGACCTACAATGAGCAGTTCTTC
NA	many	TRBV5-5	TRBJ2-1	CASSLLSGANNEQFF	TGTGCCAGCAGCTTGTTGTCCGGGGCTAACAATGAGCAGTTCTTC
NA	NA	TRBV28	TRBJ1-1	CASSLFQAAARGDTEAFF	TGTGCCAGCAGTTTATTCCAGGCTGCGGCCAGGGGAGATACTGAAGCTTTCTTT
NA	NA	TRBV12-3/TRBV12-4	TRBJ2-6	CASSETLGGFGANVLTF	TGTGCCAGCAGTGAAACGCTTGGGGGGTTTGGGGCCAACGTCCTGACTTTC
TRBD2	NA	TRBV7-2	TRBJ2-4	CASTPWTSENIQYF	TGTGCCAGCACCCCGTGGACTAGCGAAAACATTCAGTACTTC